The source of this T cell receptor beta chain is a study of cytomegalovirus exposure and HLA in healthy donors. The study's findings and limits: Presence/absence analyses assumed roughly uniform sequencing depth across donors. The dataset shows that most TCR sequences were rare, while some public TCRs occurred in many donors.

Remarks on this clone: No antigen is known for it.

This CDR3 comprises 16 residues. Germline lookup yields CDR1 MGHDK and CDR2 SYGVNS. After removal of 6 bases from V and 3 bases from J, the junction contained 8 bases not matched to a gene. This PCR relied on a set of 60 Vbeta primers and 13 Jbeta primers. Assay used: immunoSEQ multiplex PCR; TCRdb lists only in-frame clones, some missing. The data hold 110,000 to 150,000 clones, with 65% to 85% observed a single time. The source material was PBMCs. The source is a man in his thirties or forties in good health and CMV-seronegative. The chain couples TRBV25-1 to TRBJ1-1; the match to TRBD1 covers 12 bases. The CDR3 DNA is TGTGCCAGCAGACCCGGGACAGGGGGCCCTCACACTGAAGCTTTCTTT. This codes for CASRPGTGGPHTEAFF.